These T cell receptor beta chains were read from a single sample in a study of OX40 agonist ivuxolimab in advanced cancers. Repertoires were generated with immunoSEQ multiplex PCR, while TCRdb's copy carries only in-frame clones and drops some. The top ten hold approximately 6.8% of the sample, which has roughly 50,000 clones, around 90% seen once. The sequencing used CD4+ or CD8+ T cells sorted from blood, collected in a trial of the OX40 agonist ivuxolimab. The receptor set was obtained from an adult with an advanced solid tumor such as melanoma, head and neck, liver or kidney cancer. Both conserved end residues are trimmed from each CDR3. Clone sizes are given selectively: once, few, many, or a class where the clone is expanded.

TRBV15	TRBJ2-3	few	ATSRLAGGPDTQY
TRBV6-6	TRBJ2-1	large	ASSYPGTGVEQF
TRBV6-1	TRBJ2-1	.	ASSDLRQGLNEQF
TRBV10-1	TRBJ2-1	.	ATARFPYDNEQF
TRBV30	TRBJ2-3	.	AWDPQGGTDTQY
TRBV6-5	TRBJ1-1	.	ASSSGNTEAF
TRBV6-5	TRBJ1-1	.	ASSLTGDWDTEAF
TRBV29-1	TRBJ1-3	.	SVSGTGKNTIY
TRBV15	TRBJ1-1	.	ATSRASRAEAF
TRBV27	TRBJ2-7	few	ASIYAAGGTYEQY
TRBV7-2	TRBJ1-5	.	ASSLQDQPQH
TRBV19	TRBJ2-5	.	ASSARAQETQY
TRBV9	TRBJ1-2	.	ASSVETTGGGT
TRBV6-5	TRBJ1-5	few	ASSNQDRGQPQH